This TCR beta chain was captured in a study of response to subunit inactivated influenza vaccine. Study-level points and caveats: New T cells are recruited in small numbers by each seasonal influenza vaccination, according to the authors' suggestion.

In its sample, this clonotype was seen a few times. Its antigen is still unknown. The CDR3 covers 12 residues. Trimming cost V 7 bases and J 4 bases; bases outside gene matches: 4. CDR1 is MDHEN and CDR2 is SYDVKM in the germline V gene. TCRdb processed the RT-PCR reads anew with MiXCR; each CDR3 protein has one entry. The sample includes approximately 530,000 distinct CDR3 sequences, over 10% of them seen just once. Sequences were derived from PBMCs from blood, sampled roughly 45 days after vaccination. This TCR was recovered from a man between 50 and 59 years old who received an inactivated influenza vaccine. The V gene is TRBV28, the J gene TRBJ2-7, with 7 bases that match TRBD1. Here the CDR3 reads CASKQGQYEQYF. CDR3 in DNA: TGTGCCAGCAAGCAGGGACAGTACGAGCAGTACTTC.